This TCR beta chain is from a study of cytomegalovirus exposure and HLA in healthy donors. Study details: The approximately 690 first-cohort repertoires and the 95 to 150 validation repertoires shared the same platform, a later analysis reported. Findings of the study overall: As confirmed in vitro, three CMV-associated chains were specific for CMV antigens. Listed as cytomegalovirus-associated were 150 or so TCR beta chains.

With respect to this clone: As yet, its antigen is unknown.

Generated by immunoSEQ multiplex PCR, the TCRdb table keeps only in-frame clones and is missing some. The table shows about 120,000 clones, with 70% to 90% occurring only once. V was clipped by 2 bases and J by 5 bases; unmatched bases: 6. Per the germline V gene, CDR1 is GTSNPN and CDR2 is SVGIG (reference sequence). This CDR3 is 14 amino acids long. The V and J genes are TRBV30 and TRBJ1-1; TRBD1 aligns across 9 bases. Input material: PBMCs. The sequence was collected from a woman aged 30 to 39 in good health and CMV-seronegative. The CDR3 DNA reads as TGTGCCTGGAGTCCACAGGGGGCGGGTACTGAAGCTTTCTTT. This translates into CAWSPQGAGTEAFF.